Described below is a single T cell receptor (beta chain) sequence and its context. Random hexamers were used to reverse transcribe an amount of about 0.5 to 1 ug RNA. A single record per CDR3 protein comes from TCRdb applying MiXCR to the immunoSEQ multiplex PCR reads. The table includes almost 450,000 distinct CDR3 sequences, approximately 85% detected once. This record belongs to a study of CD8 T cells in Susac syndrome. This CDR3 region has 13 residues. Germline CDR1 reads DFQATT; CDR2 reads SNEGSKA (reference sequence). V shed 4 bases and J 3 bases; nucleotides not matched to a gene: 3. This receptor was identified in a human donor with multiple sclerosis. Sequenced: CD8+ T cells from PBMCs. V usage is TRBV20-1 and J usage is TRBJ1-1; 9 positions match TRBD1. CDR3 coding DNA: TGCAGTGCTAAGACAGGGGGTGACACTGAAGCTTTCTTT. This encodes CSAKTGGDTEAFF.